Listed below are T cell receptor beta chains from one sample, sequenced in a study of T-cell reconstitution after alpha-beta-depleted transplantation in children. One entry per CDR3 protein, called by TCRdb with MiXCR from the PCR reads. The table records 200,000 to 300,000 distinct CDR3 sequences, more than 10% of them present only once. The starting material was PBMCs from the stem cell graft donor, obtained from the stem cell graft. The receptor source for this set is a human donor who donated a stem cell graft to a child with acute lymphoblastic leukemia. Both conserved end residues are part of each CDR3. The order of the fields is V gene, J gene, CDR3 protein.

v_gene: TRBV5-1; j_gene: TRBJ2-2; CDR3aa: CASSSKLGAAGELFF
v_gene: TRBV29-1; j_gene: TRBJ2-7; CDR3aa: CSVAGQGREQYF
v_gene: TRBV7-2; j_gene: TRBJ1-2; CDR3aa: CASSLGQGAGYTF
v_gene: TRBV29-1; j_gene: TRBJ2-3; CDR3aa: CSVYLDGTDTQYF
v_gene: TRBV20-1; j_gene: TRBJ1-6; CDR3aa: CSARDTVSSYNSPLHF
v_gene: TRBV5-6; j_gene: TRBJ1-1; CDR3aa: CASSRSWGGTEAFF
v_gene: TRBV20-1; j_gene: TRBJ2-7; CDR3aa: CSVKNEFPYYEQYF
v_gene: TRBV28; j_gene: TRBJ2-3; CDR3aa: CASSRGLGKDRDTQYF
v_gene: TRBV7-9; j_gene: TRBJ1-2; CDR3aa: CASSLAGTYGYTF
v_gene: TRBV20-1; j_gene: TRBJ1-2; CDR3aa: CSASIGTLRTF
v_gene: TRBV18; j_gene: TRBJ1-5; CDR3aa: CASSPATSVGNQPQHF
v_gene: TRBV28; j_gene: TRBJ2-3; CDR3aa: CASVFGRADTQYF
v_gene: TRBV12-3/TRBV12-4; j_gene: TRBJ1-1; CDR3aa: CASTVGTEAFF
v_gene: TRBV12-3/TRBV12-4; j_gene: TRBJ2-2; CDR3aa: CASSLLTAGQTGELFF
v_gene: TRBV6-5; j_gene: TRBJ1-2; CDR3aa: CASSYSQGGFNYGYTF
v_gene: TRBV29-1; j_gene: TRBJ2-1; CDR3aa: CSVLQANPYNEQFF
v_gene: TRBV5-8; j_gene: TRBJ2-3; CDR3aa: CASSWGGSTDTQYF
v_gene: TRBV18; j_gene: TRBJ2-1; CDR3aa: CASSNRGLYNEQFF
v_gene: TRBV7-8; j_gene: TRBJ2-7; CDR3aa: CASSLRGMYEQYF
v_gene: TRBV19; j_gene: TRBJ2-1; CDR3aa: CASTPGSAYNEQFF
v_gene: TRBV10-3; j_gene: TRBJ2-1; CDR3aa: CAISESGLPELSEQFF
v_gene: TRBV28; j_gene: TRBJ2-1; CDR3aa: CASLGLAGIHEQFF
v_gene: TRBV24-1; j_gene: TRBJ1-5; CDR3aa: CATSPVLLGGQPHLYDQPQHF
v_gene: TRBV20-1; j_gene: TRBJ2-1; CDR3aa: CSARETNEQFF
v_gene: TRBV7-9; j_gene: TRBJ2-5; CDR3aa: CASSLEPPAQYF
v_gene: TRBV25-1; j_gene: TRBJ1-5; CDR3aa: CASGRSGANQPQHF
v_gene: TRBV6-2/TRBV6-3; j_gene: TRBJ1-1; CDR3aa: CASSYVVWGSEAFF
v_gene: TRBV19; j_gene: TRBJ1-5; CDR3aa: CASRGRHLYSNQPQHF
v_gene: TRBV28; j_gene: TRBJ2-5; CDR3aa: CASSLSLETQYF
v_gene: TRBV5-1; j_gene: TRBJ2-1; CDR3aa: CASSRDLSDYNEQFF
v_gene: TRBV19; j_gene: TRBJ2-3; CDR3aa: CASSIRPFTDTQYF
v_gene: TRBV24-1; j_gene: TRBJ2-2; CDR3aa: CATSDFGQRNGELFF
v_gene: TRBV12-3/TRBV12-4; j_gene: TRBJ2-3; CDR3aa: CASSFRGTRVFSTDTQYF
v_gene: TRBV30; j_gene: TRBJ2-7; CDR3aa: CAWSRWGGPYEQYF
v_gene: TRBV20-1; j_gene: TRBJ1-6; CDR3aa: CSASRVRGSSYNSPLHF
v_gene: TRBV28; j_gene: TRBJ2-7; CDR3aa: CASSFRGADKTYEQYF
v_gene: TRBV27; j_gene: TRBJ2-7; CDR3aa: CASSFSIPLYEQYF
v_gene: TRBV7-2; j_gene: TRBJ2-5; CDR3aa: CASSLAGHRGETQYF
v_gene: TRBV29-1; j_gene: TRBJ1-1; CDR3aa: CSVRGPGAITEAFF
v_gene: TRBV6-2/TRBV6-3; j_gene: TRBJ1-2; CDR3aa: CASSYSLYGYTF
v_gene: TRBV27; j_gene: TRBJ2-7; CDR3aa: CASSAQGGYYEQYF
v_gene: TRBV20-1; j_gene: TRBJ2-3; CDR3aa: CSVRGGLGLAGTDTQYF
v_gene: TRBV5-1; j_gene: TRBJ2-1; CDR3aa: CASSLVGRNEQFF
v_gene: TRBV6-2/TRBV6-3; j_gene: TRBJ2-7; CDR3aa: CASSYSRAAYEQYF
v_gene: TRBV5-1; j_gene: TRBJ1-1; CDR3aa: CASSDGQGNTEAFF
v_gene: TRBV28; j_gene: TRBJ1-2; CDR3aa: CASSLPEGVYGYTF
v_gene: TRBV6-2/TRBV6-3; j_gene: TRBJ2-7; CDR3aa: CASSYALDPREQYF
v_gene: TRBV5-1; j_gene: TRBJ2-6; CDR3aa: CASKLMGSGANVLTF
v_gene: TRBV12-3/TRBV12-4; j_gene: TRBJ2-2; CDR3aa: CASTRQGGTGELFF
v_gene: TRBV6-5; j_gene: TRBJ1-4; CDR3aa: CASSYLTGSEKLFF
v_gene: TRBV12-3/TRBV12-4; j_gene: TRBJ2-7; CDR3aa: CASSLRGQGEQYF
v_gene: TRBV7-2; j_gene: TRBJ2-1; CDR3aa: CASSPREGAYNEQFF
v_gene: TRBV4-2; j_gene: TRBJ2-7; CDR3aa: CASRKTGTGEQYF